This TCR beta chain was obtained from a study of T cell responses to AZD1222 COVID-19 vaccine. Trimming removed 1 base from V and 1 base from J, with 10 bases in between. From germline, CDR1 is SGHVS and CDR2 FNYEAQ. The CDR3 runs 15 residues. TCRdb's copy holds only in-frame clones and misses some; the assay was immunoSEQ multiplex PCR. The sample contains about 47,000 clones, roughly 75% of which appear only once. Sequences were derived from peripheral blood, sampled 28 days after the second dose of the MenACWY control vaccine. The V gene is TRBV7-6, the J gene TRBJ1-1; D is ambiguous. The receptor was derived from an adult who received the MenACWY meningococcal vaccine as a control. The DNA of the CDR3 is TGTGCCAGCAGCTTAGTGCTGGGTTCGAACACTGAAGCTTTCTTT. Encoded protein: CASSLVLGSNTEAFF. The whole variable domain, remainder taken from reference TRBV7-6 and TRBJ1-1, is GAGVSQSPRYKVTKRGQDVALRCDPISGHVSLYWYRQALGQGPEFLTYFNYEAQQDKSGLPNDRFSAERPEGSISTLTIQRTEQRDSAMYRCASSLVLGSNTEAFFGQGTRLTVV.